Listed here are 10 T cell receptor beta chains from one sample, sequenced in a study of Graves' ophthalmopathy and Graves' hyperthyroidism. Using RNA transcripts, the TCR beta CDR3 regions were amplified. Investigators did first-round RT-PCR with HTBI primers, then second-round multiplex PCR. TCRdb re-analysed the multiplex PCR reads in MiXCR, keeping a single row per CDR3 protein. The sample records more than 150,000 distinct CDR3 sequences, 37% being singletons. Sequenced: peripheral blood. The receptor set was obtained from a middle-aged woman with Graves' ophthalmopathy.

This clonotype was observed a handful of times. A much larger clone lies a single base off, so this may be a read error. V and J are TRBV12-3 or TRBV12-4 and TRBJ2-2; D uncertain. The CDR3 has 14 amino acids. The V gene lost 2 bases and the J gene lost 0 bases, with 4 bases spanning the gap. The CDR3 protein is CASSLRSNTGELFF. The CDR3 coding sequence is TGTGCCAGCAGTTTAAGGTCGAACACCGGGGAGCTGTTTTTT.

This clonotype was seen repeatedly, ten times or more. The chain uses TRBV27 and TRBJ1-6; unclear D gene. The CDR3 contains 14 residues. V was shortened by 7 bases and J by 7 bases, with 14 bases between the two germline ends. CDR1 and CDR2 from the germline V gene are MNHEY and SMNVEV (reference sequence). In DNA form, the CDR3 reads TGTGCCAGCACGGCGGCCTTATGGAATTCACCCCTCCACTTT. Translated, it gives CASTAALWNSPLHF.

V usage is TRBV27 and J usage is TRBJ1-1; the D is unclear. V lost 2 bases and J lost 2, with 9 bases in between. There are 14 residues in the CDR3. CDR1 and CDR2 (germline): MNHEY, SMNVEV (reference sequence). The CDR3 region has the DNA TGTGCCAGCAGTTTAGGGTCCCCCAACACTGAAGCTTTCTTT. This encodes CASSLGSPNTEAFF.

The rearrangement uses TRBV7-2 and TRBJ2-7, with D tentatively TRBD2 (5 bases). CDR1 and CDR2 (germline): SGHTA, FQGNSA. CDR3 length equals 13 residues. Deletions cut 4 bases from V and 2 bases from J, with 9 bases between. The CDR3 bases are TGTGCCAGCAGCTACACTAGAACCTACGAGCAGTACTTC. Amino acid sequence: CASSYTRTYEQYF. The full variable domain, its missing parts supplied by reference TRBV7-2 and TRBJ2-7, is GAGVSQSPSNKVTEKGKDVELRCDPISGHTALYWYRQSLGQGLEFLIYFQGNSAPDKSGLPSDRFSAERTGGSVSTLTIQRTQQEDSAVYLCASSYTRTYEQYFGPGTRLTVT.

The V call is TRBV29-1, the J call TRBJ2-2, with 9 bases that match TRBD2. Germline-derived CDR1 and CDR2 are SQVTM and ANQGSEA. V lost 6 bases to trimming and J lost 2 bases; unmatched junction nucleotides: 13. CDR3 length: 17 amino acids. The CDR3 reads CSVAGTSQTHNTGELFF. The CDR3 nucleotides are TGCAGCGTCGCCGGGACTAGCCAAACCCATAACACCGGGGAGCTGTTTTTT.

This clonotype was observed many times. The CDR3 region is CASSYGGTGGFGTEAFF. CDR3 coding DNA: TGTGCCAGCAGTTACGGCGGGACAGGGGGATTTGGCACTGAAGCTTTCTTT. This chain connects TRBV6-2 or TRBV6-3 to TRBJ1-1; TRBD1 agrees at 11 bases. The trim removed 2 bases at V and 4 bases at J, leaving 9 bases unmatched. The CDR3 contains 17 residues. CDR1 and CDR2 (germline): MNHEY, SVGEGT.

In its sample, this clonotype was seen many times. DNA for the CDR3: TGCAGTGCTAGCGGGAGACGGGAGACCCAGTACTTC. It is translated as CSASGRRETQYF. V gene TRBV20-1 combines with J gene TRBJ2-5; D possibly corresponds to TRBD2 (6 bases). Germline CDR1 DFQATT, CDR2 SNEGSKA (reference sequence). CDR3 length equals 12 residues. Trimming cost V 3 bases and J 5 bases, with 10 bases left between them.

This clonotype was counted at least ten times. The V call is TRBV28, the J call TRBJ2-6, with 8 bases identical to TRBD1. The germline V gene encodes CDR1 MDHEN and CDR2 SYDVKM. V lost 8 bases to trimming and J lost 0 bases; unmatched junction nucleotides: 12. There are 18 residues in the CDR3. CDR3 nucleotide sequence: TGTGCCAGCTCCCTCGCCGGACAGGGACCCTCTGGGGCCAACGTCCTGACTTTC. Translated: CASSLAGQGPSGANVLTF.

This clonotype was picked up many times. The V call is TRBV28, the J call TRBJ2-7, with D perhaps matching TRBD2 (6 bases). V was shortened by 5 bases and J by 4 bases, with 15 bases between the two germline ends. The CDR3 runs to 14 residues. Germline CDR1 reads MDHEN; CDR2 reads SYDVKM. CDR3 bases: TGTGCCAGCAGTCAGCCGGGACTTCAGTACGAGCAGTACTTC. Amino acid sequence: CASSQPGLQYEQYF.

This clonotype appeared many times. The J gene is TRBJ1-1, the V gene TRBV20-1; 9 bases map to TRBD1. Germline assignment: CDR1 DFQATT and CDR2 SNEGSKA (reference sequence). The V segment lost 1 base and the J segment 6 bases; nucleotides outside the gene matches: 6. CDR3 length: 14 amino acids. This CDR3 is CSARAGTGRAEAFF. CDR3 nucleotides: TGCAGTGCTAGAGCCGGGACAGGGCGCGCTGAAGCTTTCTTT.